This passage covers 25 T cell receptor beta chains from one sample sequenced in a study of a mutant IDH1 vaccine in newly diagnosed glioma. Their antigens are not known. The table came from immunoSEQ multiplex PCR; TCRdb's copy has only in-frame clones and leaves some out. The sample records around 54,000 clones, 87% being singletons. Time point noted: week 23, last vaccination. The study gave 300 ug of mutant IDH1 20-mer peptide per vaccine dose, with topical imiquimod. The sequences come from PBMCs, collected from a glioma patient whose treatment included an IDH1 peptide vaccine. Every receptor here comes from a man aged 40-49 years with glioma.

The chain couples TRBV5-1 to TRBJ1-2; 8 nucleotides align to TRBD1. Germline loops: CDR1 SGHRS, CDR2 YFSETQ. With 4 bases clipped from V and 8 bases from J, the junction kept 7 bases outside the gene matches. The CDR3 is 13 residues long. The CDR3 nucleotides read TGCGCCAGCAGCGGACAGGGAGGTTACGGCTACACCTTC. It translates to CASSGQGGYGYTF.

The chain uses TRBV6-1 and TRBJ2-5; TRBD1 might be the D (7 bases). Germline V gene data show CDR1 as MNHNS and CDR2 as SASEGT. Trimming cost V 8 bases and J 5 bases, with 12 bases left between them. The CDR3 is 12 amino acids. CDR3 in amino acids: CASESGGETQYF. The CDR3 DNA is TGTGCCAGCGAATCAGGGGGGGAGACCCAGTACTTC.

CDR3 nucleotide sequence: TGTGCCAGCAGCGTGGTGGGTACGTCCCCGGCCTATGGCTACACCTTC. Its translation: CASSVVGTSPAYGYTF. This chain joins TRBV9 and TRBJ1-2; D unresolved. The germline V gene encodes CDR1 SGDLS and CDR2 YYNGEE. CDR3 length equals 16 residues. V was shortened by 2 bases and J by 4 bases, with 18 bases between the two germline ends.

This clone was seen just once. V is TRBV9 and J is TRBJ1-5; possible D gene TRBD1, 6 bases. The CDR3 has 14 amino acids. Trimming left V 0 bases short and J 5 bases short, with 9 bases between. CDR1 and CDR2 from the germline V gene are SGDLS and YYNGEE. The CDR3 loop reads CASSVGAGDQPQHF. CDR3 sequence (DNA): TGTGCCAGCAGCGTAGGGGCAGGGGATCAGCCCCAGCATTTT.

The rearrangement uses TRBV2 and TRBJ2-1, with 12 bases aligning to TRBD2. With V trimmed by 7 bases and J by 8 bases, 9 bases remained unmatched. The CDR3 totals 15 residues. CDR1 and CDR2 (germline): SNHLY, FYNNEI. CDR3 region: CASKILAGGVYEQFF. Written as DNA, the CDR3 is TGTGCCAGCAAGATACTAGCGGGAGGCGTGTATGAGCAGTTCTTC.

The gene calls are TRBV2 and TRBJ2-2; tentative D call: TRBD2 (6 bases). The V end was cut by 6 bases, the J end by 5 bases, with 13 bases between. Germline V gene lookup returns CDR1 SNHLY and CDR2 FYNNEI. CDR3 length: 14 residues. CDR3 sequence reads: CASRDHGGTGELFF. DNA of the CDR3: TGTGCCAGCAGGGACCATGGGGGGACCGGGGAGCTGTTTTTT.

The rearrangement joins TRBV19 to TRBJ2-1, with 9 positions matching TRBD2. V shed 6 bases and J 14 bases; nucleotides not matched to a gene: 14. Germline V gene data show CDR1 as LNHDA and CDR2 as SQIVND (reference sequence). The length of the CDR3 is 14 residues. The CDR3 sequence is CASSPSSLAGTEFF. The CDR3 DNA reads TGTGCCAGTAGCCCGAGCTCCCTAGCGGGGACGGAGTTCTTC.

The chain couples TRBV5-5 to TRBJ1-3, with TRBD1 matching 7 bases. This CDR3 is 16 amino acids long. J was trimmed by 8 bases and V by 4 bases; bases with no gene match: 15. Germline CDR1 is SGHKS and CDR2 is YYEKEE (reference sequence). CDR3 nucleotide sequence: TGTGCCAGCAGCCTTGCCATGCGACAGGGATCGGACACCATATATTTT. Translating it yields CASSLAMRQGSDTIYF.

V gene TRBV5-1 combines with J gene TRBJ2-5; the D gene is possibly TRBD2 (5 bases). CDR3 length: 15 residues. Trimming removed 5 bases from V and 2 bases from J, with 16 bases in between. CDR1 is SGHRS, CDR2 YFSETQ, per germline. The CDR3: CASRPVSGNQETQYF. In DNA form, the CDR3 reads TGCGCCAGCAGGCCGGTAAGCGGAAATCAAGAGACCCAGTACTTC.

The chain joins TRBV7-9 to TRBJ2-3; D is undetermined. Germline V gene data show CDR1 as SEHNR and CDR2 as FQNEAQ (reference sequence). The CDR3 length is 15 residues. V was shortened by 5 bases and J by 0 bases, with 12 bases between the two germline ends. CDR3 region: CASSPEQLSTDTQYF. The CDR3 DNA sequence: TGTGCCAGCAGCCCAGAACAGCTCAGCACAGATACGCAGTATTTT. Complete variable domain (other parts from reference TRBV7-9 and TRBJ2-3): DTGVSQNPRHKITKRGQNVTFRCDPISEHNRLYWYRQTLGQGPEFLTYFQNEAQLEKSRLLSDRFSAERPKGSFSTLEIQRTEQGDSAMYLCASSPEQLSTDTQYFGPGTRLTVL.

The V gene is TRBV2, the J gene TRBJ2-7; D possibly corresponds to TRBD1 (6 bases). Trimming cost V 6 bases and J 4 bases, with 13 bases left between them. Looked up from germline, CDR1 is SNHLY and CDR2 is FYNNEI. The CDR3 length is 13 residues. The CDR3 reads CASRVQGGYEQYF. CDR3 nucleotides: TGTGCCAGCAGAGTTCAAGGGGGATACGAGCAGTACTTC.

This rearrangement joins TRBV2 to TRBJ2-1; 10 nucleotides agree with TRBD2. The CDR3 spans 15 residues. The junction had 10 bases not matched to a gene; V was cut back by 7 bases and J by 7 bases. Per the germline V gene, CDR1 is SNHLY and CDR2 is FYNNEI. The CDR3 DNA reads TGTGCCAGCAATACAGCGGGAGGGCCGAGGAATGAGCAGTTCTTC. Protein product: CASNTAGGPRNEQFF. The full variable domain, completed using reference TRBV2 and TRBJ2-1, is EPEVTQTPSHQVTQMGQEVILRCVPISNHLYFYWYRQILGQKVEFLVSFYNNEISEKSEIFDDQFSVERPDGSNFTLKIRSTKLEDSAMYFCASNTAGGPRNEQFFGPGTRLTVL.

V gene TRBV7-9 combines with J gene TRBJ2-7, with no clear D. CDR3 length: 15 amino acids. V lost 5 bases, J lost 6 bases, and 20 bases lay in between. Germline V gene lookup returns CDR1 SEHNR and CDR2 FQNEAQ (reference sequence). The CDR3 here is CASSLSPWLPLEQYF. For the CDR3, the DNA is TGTGCCAGCAGCCTATCCCCGTGGCTCCCTCTCGAGCAGTACTTC. The full variable domain, completed using reference TRBV7-9 and TRBJ2-7, is DTGVSQNPRHKITKRGQNVTFRCDPISEHNRLYWYRQTLGQGPEFLTYFQNEAQLEKSRLLSDRFSAERPKGSFSTLEIQRTEQGDSAMYLCASSLSPWLPLEQYFGPGTRLTVT.

Concerning this clone: Other nucleotide sequences in the sample specify the same CDR3. The chain joins TRBV15 to TRBJ2-7; D possibly uses TRBD1 or TRBD2 (6 bases each). This CDR3 contains 14 residues. V was shortened by 0 bases and J by 7 bases, with 13 bases between the two germline ends. CDR1 and CDR2 (germline): LNHNV, YYDKDF (reference sequence). The CDR3: CATSRDPGAGEQYF. DNA of the CDR3: TGTGCCACCAGCAGAGACCCGGGGGCAGGGGAGCAGTACTTC. Variable domain in full (rest from reference TRBV15 and TRBJ2-7): DAMVIQNPRYQVTQFGKPVTLSCSQTLNHNVMYWYQQKSSQAPKLLFHYYDKDFNNEADTPDNFQSRRPNTSFCFLDIRSPGLGDTAMYLCATSRDPGAGEQYFGPGTRLTVT.

This chain links TRBV10-3 with TRBJ2-5; unclear D gene. Germline V lookup: CDR1 ENHRY, CDR2 SYGVKD. The CDR3 is 13 amino acids. V was cut by 5 bases and J by 7 bases, with 14 bases left in between. The CDR3 region is CAISSLWGGTQYF. In DNA, the CDR3 is TGTGCCATCAGTTCTCTATGGGGTGGGACCCAGTACTTC.

The chain links TRBV18 to TRBJ1-1; TRBD1 is a possible D gene (5 bases). Per germline, CDR1 KGHSH and CDR2 LQKENI. With 0 bases removed from V and 6 bases from J, the gap between germline ends came to 17 bases. CDR3 length: 16 residues. The chain's CDR3 is CASSPPYRGGVPEAFF. The DNA for the CDR3 is TGTGCCAGCTCACCACCGTATAGGGGAGGGGTACCTGAAGCTTTCTTT.

This chain links TRBV19 with TRBJ1-2, with a weak D call TRBD1 (6 bases). Germline V lookup: CDR1 LNHDA, CDR2 SQIVND (reference sequence). V gave up 7 bases and J gave up 5 bases, with 14 bases separating them. There are 13 residues in the CDR3. The CDR3: CASTKGGLYGYTF. The CDR3 nucleotides are TGTGCCAGTACTAAAGGGGGGCTTTATGGCTACACCTTC.

This clone was seen a few times. The rearrangement joins TRBV7-2 to TRBJ1-2, with D perhaps matching TRBD1 (6 bases). The CDR3 spans 16 residues. CDR1 and CDR2 from the germline V gene are SGHTA and FQGNSA. The ends were cut back, 1 base at V and 5 bases at J, with 17 bases in the middle. This CDR3 reads CASSLEGRGAGYGYTF. As DNA, the CDR3 is TGTGCCAGCAGCTTAGAGGGCCGGGGGGCTGGGTATGGCTACACCTTC.

Of note for this clone: One junction end disagrees with the germline gene, perhaps due to a read error. The chain uses TRBV28 and TRBJ2-5; D is uncertain. Germline CDR1 is MDHEN and CDR2 is SYDVKM. There are 17 residues in the CDR3. This CDR3 is CASSAMQANWYQETRYF. The CDR3 nucleotides read TGTGCCAGCAGTGCCATGCAGGCCAATTGGTACCAAGAGACCCGGTACTTC. The full variable domain, its missing parts supplied by reference TRBV28 and TRBJ2-5, is DVKVTQSSRYLVKRTGEKVFLECVQDMDHENMFWYRQDPGLGLRLIYFSYDVKMKEKGDIPEGYSVSREKKERFSLILESASTNQTSMYLCASSAMQANWYQETRYFGPGTRLLVL.

The chain is built from TRBV6-5 and TRBJ2-5; D might be TRBD2 (6 bases). V lost 7 bases, J lost 9 bases, and 18 bases lay in between. CDR3 length equals 13 residues. Germline-derived CDR1 and CDR2 are MNHEY and SVGAGI. CDR3 sequence reads: CASKLRDSEAQYF. The CDR3 DNA reads TGTGCCAGCAAACTCCGGGACTCCGAAGCCCAGTACTTC.

The chain carries TRBV2 and TRBJ2-7; D is unresolved. Between the trimmed V and J ends, which lost 6 bases and 3 bases, there was a span of 12 bases. Germline loops: CDR1 SNHLY, CDR2 FYNNEI. The length of the CDR3 is 13 residues. The CDR3 is CASSPDGLYEQYF. DNA for the CDR3: TGTGCCAGCAGCCCGGACGGCCTCTACGAGCAGTACTTC.

The chain has TRBV7-9 and TRBJ1-4; possible D gene TRBD1, 5 bases. The CDR3 has 16 amino acids. Germline V gene sequence: CDR1 SEHNR, CDR2 FQNEAQ (reference sequence). V lost 0 bases and J 7 bases, leaving 15 bases between the germline ends. The CDR3 DNA reads as TGTGCCAGCAGCTTAGCGTTTCGCCGCCAGGGTGAAAAACTGTTTTTT. Protein sequence: CASSLAFRRQGEKLFF. Full variable domain (remainder filled in from reference TRBV7-9 and TRBJ1-4): DTGVSQNPRHKITKRGQNVTFRCDPISEHNRLYWYRQTLGQGPEFLTYFQNEAQLEKSRLLSDRFSAERPKGSFSTLEIQRTEQGDSAMYLCASSLAFRRQGEKLFFGSGTQLSVL.

The rearrangement joins TRBV7-3 to TRBJ2-2; D possibly uses TRBD1 or TRBD2 (5 bases each). The CDR3 covers 14 residues. Germline V CDR1 and CDR2: SGHTA, FQGTGA. V lost 1 base and J 4 bases, leaving 7 bases between the germline ends. CDR3 sequence (DNA): TGTGCCAGCAGCTTAAGTGGGACCACCGGGGAGCTGTTTTTT. Translated, it gives CASSLSGTTGELFF.

V and J are TRBV2 and TRBJ2-7; D gene unclear. The CDR3 spans 12 residues. Germline values: CDR1 SNHLY, CDR2 FYNNEI. The V and J ends lost 9 bases and 6 bases respectively, with 15 bases between them. CDR3 sequence (DNA): TGTGCCAGAGACACCACCTCCGGCGAGCAGTACTTC. It translates to CARDTTSGEQYF.

The sample holds a few counts of this clone. The rearrangement links TRBV7-9 to TRBJ2-5, with TRBD1 as a possible D gene (6 bases). Germline CDR1 is SEHNR and CDR2 is FQNEAQ (reference sequence). V was trimmed by 5 bases and J by 0 bases, leaving 16 bases between them. The CDR3 is made up of 16 amino acids. CDR3 region: CASSHSGTRYQETQYF. Here the CDR3 DNA reads TGTGCCAGCAGCCACTCAGGGACAAGGTACCAAGAGACCCAGTACTTC.